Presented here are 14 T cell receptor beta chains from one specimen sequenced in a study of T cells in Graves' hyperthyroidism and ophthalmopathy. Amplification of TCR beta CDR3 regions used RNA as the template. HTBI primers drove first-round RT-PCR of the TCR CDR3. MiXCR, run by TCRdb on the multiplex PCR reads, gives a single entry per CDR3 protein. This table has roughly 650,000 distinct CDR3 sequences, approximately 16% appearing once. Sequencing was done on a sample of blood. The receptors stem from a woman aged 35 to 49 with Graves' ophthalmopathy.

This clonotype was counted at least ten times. The CDR3 coding sequence is TGTGCCAGCAGGGATGGACCCAACAATGAGCAGTTCTTC. Its protein product is CASRDGPNNEQFF. The genes are TRBV7-9 and TRBJ2-1; D uncertain. The CDR3 has 13 amino acids. CDR1 is SEHNR and CDR2 is FQNEAQ in the germline V gene (reference sequence). Trimming took off 6 bases at V and 5 bases at J, with 11 bases between the two ends.

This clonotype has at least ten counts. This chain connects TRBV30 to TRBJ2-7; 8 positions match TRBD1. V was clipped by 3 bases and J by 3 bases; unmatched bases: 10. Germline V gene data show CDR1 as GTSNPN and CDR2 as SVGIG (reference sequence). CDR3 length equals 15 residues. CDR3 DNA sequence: TGTGCCTGGAGATTGGGACCAGGGGGCGTCTACGAGCAGTACTTC. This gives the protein CAWRLGPGGVYEQYF.

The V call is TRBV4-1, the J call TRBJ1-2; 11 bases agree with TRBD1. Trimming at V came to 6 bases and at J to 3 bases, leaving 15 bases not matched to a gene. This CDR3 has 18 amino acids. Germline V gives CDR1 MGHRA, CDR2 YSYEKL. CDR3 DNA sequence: TGCGCCAGCAGGAAGACTCGGGACAGGGGGATGATGGACTATGGCTACACCTTC. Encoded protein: CASRKTRDRGMMDYGYTF.

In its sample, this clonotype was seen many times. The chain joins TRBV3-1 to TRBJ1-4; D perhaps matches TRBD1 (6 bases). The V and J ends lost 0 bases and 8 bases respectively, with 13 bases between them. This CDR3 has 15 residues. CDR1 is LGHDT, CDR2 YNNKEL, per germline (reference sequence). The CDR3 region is CASSQEYGGSEKLFF. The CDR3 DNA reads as TGTGCCAGCAGCCAAGAATATGGGGGCAGCGAAAAACTGTTTTTT.

For the CDR3, the DNA is TGCAGCGTTCGGGGCAGGGGGGGAAACACCATATATTTT. Translation: CSVRGRGGNTIYF. The genes are TRBV29-1 and TRBJ1-3; 7 bases match TRBD1. This CDR3 spans 13 amino acids. Germline lookup yields CDR1 SQVTM and CDR2 ANQGSEA. Trimming cost V 5 bases and J 4 bases; bases outside gene matches: 5.

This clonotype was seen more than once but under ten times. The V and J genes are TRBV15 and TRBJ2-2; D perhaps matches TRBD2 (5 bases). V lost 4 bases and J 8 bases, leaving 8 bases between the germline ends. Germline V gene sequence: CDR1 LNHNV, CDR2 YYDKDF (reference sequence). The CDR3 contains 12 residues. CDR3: CATSKREGELFF. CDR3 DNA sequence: TGTGCCACCAGCAAAAGGGAGGGGGAGCTGTTTTTT.

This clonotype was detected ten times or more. The CDR3 DNA is TGTGCCATCAGTCGGGGGGGGAATGAGCAGTTCTTC. Its protein product is CAISRGGNEQFF. The chain joins TRBV10-3 to TRBJ2-1, with TRBD2 identical over 8 bases. The J segment lost 7 bases and the V segment lost 5 bases, leaving 1 base of the junction unmatched. From germline, CDR1 is ENHRY and CDR2 SYGVKD. The CDR3 contains 12 residues.

CDR3 loop: CASNVGTDTQYF. Written as DNA, the CDR3 is TGTGCCAGCAACGTGGGGACAGATACGCAGTATTTT. The gene calls are TRBV28 and TRBJ2-3, with D hard to call. CDR3 length: 12 residues. CDR1 MDHEN and CDR2 SYDVKM come from the germline V gene. V gave up 7 bases and J gave up 3 bases, with 8 bases separating them.

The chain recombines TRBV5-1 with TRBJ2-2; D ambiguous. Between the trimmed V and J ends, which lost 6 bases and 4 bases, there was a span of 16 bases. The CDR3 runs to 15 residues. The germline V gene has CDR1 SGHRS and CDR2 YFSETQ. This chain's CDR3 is CASTPAISGTGELFF. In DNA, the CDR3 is TGCGCCAGCACTCCCGCGATTTCGGGCACCGGGGAGCTGTTTTTT. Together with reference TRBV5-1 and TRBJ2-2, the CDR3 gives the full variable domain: KAGVTQTPRYLIKTRGQQVTLSCSPISGHRSVSWYQQTPGQGLQFLFEYFSETQRNKGNFPGRFSGRQFSNSRSEMNVSTLELGDSALYLCASTPAISGTGELFFGEGSRLTVL.

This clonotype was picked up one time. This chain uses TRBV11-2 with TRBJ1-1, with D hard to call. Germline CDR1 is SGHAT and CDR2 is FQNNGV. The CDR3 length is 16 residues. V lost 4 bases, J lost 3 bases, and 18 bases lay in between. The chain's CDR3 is CASSSRLRTRYTEAFF. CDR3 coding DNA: TGTGCCAGCAGCTCGAGACTGAGGACTCGGTACACTGAAGCTTTCTTT.

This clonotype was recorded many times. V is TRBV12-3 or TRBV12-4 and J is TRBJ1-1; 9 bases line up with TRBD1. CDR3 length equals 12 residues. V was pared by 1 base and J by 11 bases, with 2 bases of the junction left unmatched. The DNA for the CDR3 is TGTGCCAGCAGTTTAGACAGGGGGCTTGCTTTCTTT. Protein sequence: CASSLDRGLAFF.

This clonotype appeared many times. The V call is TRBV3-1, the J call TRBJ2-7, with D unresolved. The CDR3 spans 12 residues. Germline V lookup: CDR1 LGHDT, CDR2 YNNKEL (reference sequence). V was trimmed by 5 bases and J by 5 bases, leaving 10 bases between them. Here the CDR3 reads CASSFTVNEQYF. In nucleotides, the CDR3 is TGTGCCAGCAGCTTTACAGTGAACGAGCAGTACTTC.

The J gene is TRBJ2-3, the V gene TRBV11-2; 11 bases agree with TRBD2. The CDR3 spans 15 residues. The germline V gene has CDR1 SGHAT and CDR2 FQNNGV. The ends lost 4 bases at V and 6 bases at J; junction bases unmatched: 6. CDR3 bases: TGTGCCAGCAGCTATGGACTAGCGGGTTTGGATACGCAGTATTTT. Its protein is CASSYGLAGLDTQYF.

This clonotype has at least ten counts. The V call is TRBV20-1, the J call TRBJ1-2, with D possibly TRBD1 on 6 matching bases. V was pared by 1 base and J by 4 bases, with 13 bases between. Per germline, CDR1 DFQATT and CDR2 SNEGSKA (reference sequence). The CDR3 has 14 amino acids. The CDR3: CSARVAGASYGYTF. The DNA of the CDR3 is TGCAGTGCTAGAGTGGCAGGGGCCTCCTATGGCTACACCTTC.